One and the same sample provided the 17 T cell receptor beta chains below, sequenced in a study of T-cell reconstitution after alpha-beta-depleted transplantation in children. Library preparation (for TCRbeta) was performed with unique molecular identifiers. TCRdb reprocessed the PCR reads via MiXCR and lists one record per CDR3 protein. The sample has 600,000 to 700,000 distinct CDR3 sequences; roughly 17% are singletons. Sequences were derived from PBMCs from the stem cell graft donor, sampled from the stem cell graft. The receptors shown here come from a human donor who donated a stem cell graft to a child with acute myeloid leukemia.

This clonotype has at least ten counts. A junction end diverges from the germline sequence, so it may reflect a read error. The chain uses TRBV20-1 and TRBJ2-1; the D gene could be TRBD1 or TRBD2 (5 bases each). In germline, CDR1 is DFQATT, CDR2 SNEGSKA (reference sequence). The CDR3 spans 13 residues. The CDR3 sequence is CSARGGTSNEQFF. The DNA of the CDR3 is TGCAGTGCCAGAGGTGGGACGAGCAATGAGCAGTTCTTC.

This clonotype has ten or more counts. The chain carries TRBV20-1 and TRBJ2-3; unclear D gene. CDR1 and CDR2 (germline): DFQATT, SNEGSKA (reference sequence). The CDR3 spans 15 residues. V was trimmed by 5 bases and J by 0 bases, leaving 15 bases between them. The CDR3 DNA reads as TGCAGTGCTCCTGCGCTTGGGCGTAGCACAGATACGCAGTATTTT. Translated, it gives CSAPALGRSTDTQYF.

The sample holds many counts of this clonotype. DNA of the CDR3: TGCAGTTTGACTAGGAAACAAGAGACCCAGTACTTC. Encoded protein: CSLTRKQETQYF. This sequence joins TRBV20-1 and TRBJ2-5; TRBD2 is a possible D gene (6 bases). Deletions cut 8 bases from V and 2 bases from J, with 12 bases between. Germline CDR1 DFQATT, CDR2 SNEGSKA (reference sequence). The CDR3 loop spans 12 amino acids.

This clonotype has at least ten counts. CDR3 coding DNA: TGCAGTGCTAGAGATTCCGGGACAGTCCGCTCCTACGAGCAGTACTTC. This encodes CSARDSGTVRSYEQYF. V and J are TRBV20-1 and TRBJ2-7; 7 bases map to TRBD1. Unmatched junction bases numbered 8, after V lost 0 bases and J lost 0 bases. The CDR3 length is 16 residues. From germline, CDR1 is DFQATT and CDR2 SNEGSKA (reference sequence).

The chain has TRBV4-2 and TRBJ2-1, with 7 bases fitting TRBD2. Per the germline V gene, CDR1 is LGHNA and CDR2 is YNFKEQ. The CDR3 is 14 amino acids. J was trimmed by 8 bases and V by 0 bases; bases with no gene match: 4. The CDR3 DNA follows: TGTGCCAGCAGCCAAGATCAGGCGGGGGATGAGCAGTTCTTC. Its protein is CASSQDQAGDEQFF.

This clonotype was observed a few times. The rearrangement links TRBV12-3 or TRBV12-4 to TRBJ1-5, with a tentative D call TRBD1 (5 bases). Trimming removed 1 base at V and 5 bases at J, with 9 bases between. This CDR3 spans 14 amino acids. The CDR3 DNA reads TGTGCCAGCAGTTTAGGGACAACGTATCAGCCCCAGCATTTT. It specifies CASSLGTTYQPQHF.

This chain connects TRBV5-1 to TRBJ1-5; D might be TRBD1 (6 bases). The germline CDR1 and CDR2 sequences are SGHRS and YFSETQ. This CDR3 has 15 residues. Trimming took 0 bases from V and 7 from J, leaving 14 bases between them. The chain's CDR3 is CASSLAAGEDQPQHF. The CDR3 DNA follows: TGCGCCAGCAGCTTGGCGGCAGGGGAGGACCAGCCCCAGCATTTT.

This clonotype was counted ten times or more. This chain connects TRBV20-1 to TRBJ1-5; a weak D match, TRBD1 (5 bases). CDR3 length: 15 amino acids. The germline CDR1 and CDR2 sequences are DFQATT and SNEGSKA (reference sequence). The V and J ends lost 0 bases and 1 base respectively, with 10 bases between them. CDR3 bases: TGCAGTGCTAGAGATCGACAGCGAAGCAATCAGCCCCAGCATTTT. It yields the protein CSARDRQRSNQPQHF.

This sequence joins TRBV5-1 and TRBJ1-6; no reliable D call. CDR3 length equals 15 residues. V lost 0 bases to trimming and J lost 8 bases, with 12 bases between them. CDR1 and CDR2 (germline): SGHRS, YFSETQ. The CDR3 is CASSLESGVHSPLHF. CDR3 nucleotide sequence: TGCGCCAGCAGCTTGGAATCTGGGGTTCATTCACCCCTCCACTTT.

This clonotype was counted only a few times. The chain is built from TRBV7-2 and TRBJ2-7; TRBD1 is a possible D gene (6 bases). The length of the CDR3 is 17 residues. Germline CDR1 reads SGHTA; CDR2 reads FQGNSA. V dropped 2 bases and J dropped 6 bases, with 23 bases sitting between them. CDR3 sequence: CASSLPLARGDGPEQYF. The CDR3 region has the DNA TGTGCCAGCAGCTTACCGCTCGCCAGGGGTGACGGGCCCGAGCAGTACTTC.

This chain uses TRBV12-3 or TRBV12-4 with TRBJ1-2; 8 positions match TRBD1. This CDR3 has 17 amino acids. J gave up 5 bases and V 7 bases, and 18 bases lay outside the gene matches. The CDR3 DNA sequence: TGTGCCAGCAAAACTTTCCGGACAGGGTTGGACGGTTATGGCTACACCTTC. Protein: CASKTFRTGLDGYGYTF.

This clonotype has ten or more counts. J is TRBJ1-2 and V is TRBV5-6; D perhaps matches TRBD1 (5 bases). This CDR3 is 12 amino acids long. Germline lookup yields CDR1 SGHDT and CDR2 YYEEEE. V lost 3 bases to trimming and J lost 6 bases, with 9 bases between them. The CDR3 nucleotides read TGTGCCAGCAGCTGGGGGGACGATGGCTACACCTTC. Translation: CASSWGDDGYTF.

This clonotype appeared many times. The chain employs TRBV10-3 and TRBJ2-1, with D perhaps matching TRBD2 (5 bases). The CDR3 has 16 amino acids. The V gene lost 3 bases and the J gene lost 3 bases, with 15 bases spanning the gap. CDR1 is ENHRY, CDR2 SYGVKD, per germline. Here the CDR3 reads CAISDEATKGYNEQFF. CDR3 sequence (DNA): TGTGCCATCAGTGATGAGGCGACTAAGGGCTACAATGAGCAGTTCTTC.

This chain links TRBV10-3 with TRBJ2-3; TRBD1 might be the D (6 bases). In germline, CDR1 is ENHRY, CDR2 SYGVKD. The ends were cut back, 8 bases at V and 3 bases at J, with 12 bases in the middle. The CDR3 totals 13 residues. The CDR3 spells CAIEGRGTDTQYF. The CDR3 nucleotides read TGTGCCATCGAGGGCAGGGGTACAGATACGCAGTATTTT.

This clonotype was found a few times. The chain couples TRBV7-9 to TRBJ2-7, with TRBD1 as a possible D gene (5 bases). Germline V gene lookup returns CDR1 SEHNR and CDR2 FQNEAQ (reference sequence). V shed 3 bases and J shed 3 bases, with 9 bases lying between them. This CDR3 has 13 amino acids. This chain's CDR3 is CASSLGQLYEQYV. The CDR3 DNA reads TGTGCCAGCAGCTTGGGGCAGCTCTACGAGCAGTACGTC.

This chain joins TRBV20-1 and TRBJ2-3; 8 bases agree with TRBD2. V lost 1 base, J lost 5 bases, and 8 bases stayed unmatched. The CDR3 totals 15 residues. Germline CDR1 is DFQATT and CDR2 is SNEGSKA (reference sequence). For the CDR3, the DNA is TGCAGTGCTAGAGTGGGTCGGGGGGGCCAAGATACGCAGTATTTT. Residues: CSARVGRGGQDTQYF.

This clonotype came up many times. The J gene is TRBJ2-7, the V gene TRBV4-2; weak D call: TRBD1 (5 bases). This CDR3 is 14 amino acids long. Germline-derived CDR1 and CDR2 are LGHNA and YNFKEQ. V was cut by 0 bases and J by 6 bases, with 12 bases left in between. The CDR3 reads CASSQDQGVGEQYV. CDR3 sequence (DNA): TGTGCCAGCAGCCAAGATCAGGGTGTGGGCGAGCAGTACGTC.